What follows is one TCR beta chain and its context. The antigen is undetermined. The record originates from a study of cytomegalovirus exposure and HLA in healthy donors. Study-wide results and limits: The listing of roughly 160 TCR beta chains classed them as cytomegalovirus-associated. Sequencing depth roughly uniform across donors was assumed in presence/absence analyses.

The study ran its PCR with 60 Vbeta and 13 Jbeta primers. The method was immunoSEQ multiplex PCR; TCRdb's version includes in-frame clones alone and lacks a portion of them. The data contain 150,000 to 200,000 clones, roughly 77% of them singletons. The receptor's source is a woman aged 40 to 49 in good health and CMV-seropositive. The material sequenced was PBMCs.

As DNA, the CDR3 is TGTGCCAGCAGCTCCAATCCGGGACTAGCGGGACAAGAGACCCAGTACTTC. Amino acid sequence: CASSSNPGLAGQETQYF. This sequence joins TRBV5-6 and TRBJ2-5; 13 positions match TRBD2. This CDR3 is 17 amino acids long. Germline V CDR1 and CDR2: SGHDT, YYEEEE. J lost 2 bases, V lost 3 bases, and 7 bases had no gene match.